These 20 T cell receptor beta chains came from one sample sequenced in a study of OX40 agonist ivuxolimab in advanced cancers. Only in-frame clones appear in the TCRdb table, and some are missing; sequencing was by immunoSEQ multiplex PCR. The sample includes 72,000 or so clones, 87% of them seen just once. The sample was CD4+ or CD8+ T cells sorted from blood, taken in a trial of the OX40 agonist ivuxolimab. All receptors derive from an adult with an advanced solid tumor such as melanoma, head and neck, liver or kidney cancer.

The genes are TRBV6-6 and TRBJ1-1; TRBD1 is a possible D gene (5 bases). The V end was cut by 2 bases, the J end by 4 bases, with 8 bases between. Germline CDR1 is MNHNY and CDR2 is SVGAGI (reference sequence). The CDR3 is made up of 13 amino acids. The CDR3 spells CASSYRDSTEAFF. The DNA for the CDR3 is TGTGCCAGCAGTTACCGAGACAGCACTGAAGCTTTCTTT.

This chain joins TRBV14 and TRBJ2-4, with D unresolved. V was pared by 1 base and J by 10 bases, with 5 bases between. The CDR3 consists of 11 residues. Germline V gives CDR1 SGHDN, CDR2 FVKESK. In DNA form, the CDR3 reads TGTGCCAGCAGCCAAGGACCTATTCAGTACTTC. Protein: CASSQGPIQYF. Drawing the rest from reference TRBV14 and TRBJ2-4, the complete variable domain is EAGVTQFPSHSVIEKGQTVTLRCDPISGHDNLYWYRRVMGKEIKFLLHFVKESKQDESGMPNNRFLAERTGGTYSTLKVQPAELEDSGVYFCASSQGPIQYFGAGTRLSVL.

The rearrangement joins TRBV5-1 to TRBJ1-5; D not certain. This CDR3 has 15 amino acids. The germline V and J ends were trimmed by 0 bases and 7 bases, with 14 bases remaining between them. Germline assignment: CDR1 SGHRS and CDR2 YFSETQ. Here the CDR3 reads CASSLAGEREQPQHF. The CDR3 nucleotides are TGCGCCAGCAGCTTGGCCGGGGAGAGGGAGCAGCCCCAGCATTTT.

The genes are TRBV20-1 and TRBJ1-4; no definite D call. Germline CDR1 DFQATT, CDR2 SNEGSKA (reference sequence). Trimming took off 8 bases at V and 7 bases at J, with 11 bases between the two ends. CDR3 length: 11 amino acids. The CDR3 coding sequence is TGCAGTTTCCTAGTCGGTGAAAAACTGTTTTTT. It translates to CSFLVGEKLFF.

The CDR3 is CASTRGGLYNSPLHF. The CDR3 coding sequence is TGTGCCAGCACCCGAGGAGGTCTTTATAATTCACCCCTCCACTTT. V gene TRBV2 combines with J gene TRBJ1-6; unclear D gene. Germline CDR1 SNHLY, CDR2 FYNNEI. V lost 7 bases and J 4 bases, leaving 14 bases between the germline ends. The CDR3 has 15 residues.

The CDR3 loop reads CASSLWPGSGNTIYF. CDR3 DNA sequence: TGCGCCAGCAGCTTGTGGCCGGGCTCTGGAAACACCATATATTTT. The chain carries TRBV5-1 and TRBJ1-3; no reliable D call. The CDR3 loop spans 15 amino acids. V shed 1 base and J shed 0 bases, with 8 bases lying between them. Germline V gene lookup returns CDR1 SGHRS and CDR2 YFSETQ.

This CDR3 reads CASSGPFGGNSNQPQHF. The DNA for the CDR3 is TGTGCCAGCAGTGGCCCTTTTGGAGGAAATAGCAATCAGCCCCAGCATTTT. This chain joins TRBV6-1 and TRBJ1-5; D gene ambiguous. The CDR3 is 17 amino acids. The V and J ends lost 4 bases and 0 bases respectively, with 16 bases between them. CDR1 and CDR2 from the germline V gene are MNHNS and SASEGT.

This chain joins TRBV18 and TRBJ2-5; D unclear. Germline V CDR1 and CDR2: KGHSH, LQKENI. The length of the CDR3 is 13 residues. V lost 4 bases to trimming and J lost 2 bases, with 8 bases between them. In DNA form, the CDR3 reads TGTGCCAGCTCACTATCAGAACAAGAGACCCAGTACTTC. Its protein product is CASSLSEQETQYF.

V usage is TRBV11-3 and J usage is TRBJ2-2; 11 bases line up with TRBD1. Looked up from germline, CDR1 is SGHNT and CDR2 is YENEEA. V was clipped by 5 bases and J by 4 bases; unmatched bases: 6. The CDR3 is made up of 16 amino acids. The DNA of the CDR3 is TGTGCCAGCAGCCTCAGGACAGGGGGCATCACCGGGGAGCTGTTTTTT. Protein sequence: CASSLRTGGITGELFF.

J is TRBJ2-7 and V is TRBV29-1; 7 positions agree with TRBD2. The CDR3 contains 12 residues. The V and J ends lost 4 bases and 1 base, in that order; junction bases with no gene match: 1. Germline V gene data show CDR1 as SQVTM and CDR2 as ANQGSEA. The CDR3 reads CSVGEGSYEQYF. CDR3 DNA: TGCAGCGTTGGGGAGGGGTCCTACGAGCAGTACTTC.

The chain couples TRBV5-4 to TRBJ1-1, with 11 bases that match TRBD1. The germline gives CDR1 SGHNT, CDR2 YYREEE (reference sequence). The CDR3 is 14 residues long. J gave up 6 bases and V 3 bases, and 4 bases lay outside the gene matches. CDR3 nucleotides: TGTGCCAGCAGCTCGGACAGGGGGCAACCTGAAGCTTTCTTT. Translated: CASSSDRGQPEAFF.

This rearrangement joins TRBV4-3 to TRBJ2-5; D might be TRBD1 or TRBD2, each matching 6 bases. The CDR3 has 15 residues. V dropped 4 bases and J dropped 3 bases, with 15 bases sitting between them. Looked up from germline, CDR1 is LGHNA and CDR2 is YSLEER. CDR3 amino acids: CASSLRGASEETQYF. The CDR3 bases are TGCGCCAGCAGCCTAAGGGGGGCGAGTGAAGAGACCCAGTACTTC.

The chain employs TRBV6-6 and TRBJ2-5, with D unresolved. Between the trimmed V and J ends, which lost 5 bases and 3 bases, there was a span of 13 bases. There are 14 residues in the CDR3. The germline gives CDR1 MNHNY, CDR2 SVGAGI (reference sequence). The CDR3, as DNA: TGTGCCAGCAGTGCCACCCGAGCAAAAGAGACCCAGTACTTC. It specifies CASSATRAKETQYF.

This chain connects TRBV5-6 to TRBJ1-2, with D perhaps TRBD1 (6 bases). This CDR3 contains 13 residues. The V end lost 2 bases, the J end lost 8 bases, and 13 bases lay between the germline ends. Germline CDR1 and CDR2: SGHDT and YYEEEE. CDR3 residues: CASSFWGADGYTF. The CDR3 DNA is TGTGCCAGCAGCTTTTGGGGGGCTGACGGCTACACCTTC.

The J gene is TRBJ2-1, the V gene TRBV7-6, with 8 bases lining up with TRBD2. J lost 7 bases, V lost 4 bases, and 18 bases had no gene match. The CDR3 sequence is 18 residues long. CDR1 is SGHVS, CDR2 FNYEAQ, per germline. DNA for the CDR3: TGTGCCAGCAGCTCCAAGCCCTCGAGTAGCGGGGTAATTAATGAGCAGTTCTTC. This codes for CASSSKPSSSGVINEQFF.

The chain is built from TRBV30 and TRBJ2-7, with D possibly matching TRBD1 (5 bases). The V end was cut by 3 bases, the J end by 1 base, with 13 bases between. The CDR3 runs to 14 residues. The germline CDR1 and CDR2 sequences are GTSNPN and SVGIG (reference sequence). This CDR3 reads CAWSPGLQSYEQYF. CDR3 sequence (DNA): TGTGCCTGGAGCCCAGGGCTCCAGTCCTACGAGCAGTACTTC.

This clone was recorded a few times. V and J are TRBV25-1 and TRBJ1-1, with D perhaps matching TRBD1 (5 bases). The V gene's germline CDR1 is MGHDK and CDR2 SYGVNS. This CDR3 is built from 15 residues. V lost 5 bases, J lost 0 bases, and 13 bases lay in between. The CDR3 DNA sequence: TGTGCCAGCAGTATCGCAGGGCCGATGAACACTGAAGCTTTCTTT. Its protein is CASSIAGPMNTEAFF.

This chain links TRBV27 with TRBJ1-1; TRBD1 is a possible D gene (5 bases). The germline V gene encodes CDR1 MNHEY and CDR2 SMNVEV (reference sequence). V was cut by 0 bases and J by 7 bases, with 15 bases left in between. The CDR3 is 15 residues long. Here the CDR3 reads CASSLSAGITSEAFF. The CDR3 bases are TGTGCCAGCAGTTTATCGGCAGGGATAACAAGTGAAGCTTTCTTT.

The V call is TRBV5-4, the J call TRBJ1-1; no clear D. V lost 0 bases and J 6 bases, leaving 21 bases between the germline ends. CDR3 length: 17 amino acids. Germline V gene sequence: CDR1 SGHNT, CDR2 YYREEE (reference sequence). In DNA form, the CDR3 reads TGTGCCAGCAGCTTGGCGGCCGGTTCCAAGGGTCAAGCTGAAGCTTTCTTT. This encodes CASSLAAGSKGQAEAFF.

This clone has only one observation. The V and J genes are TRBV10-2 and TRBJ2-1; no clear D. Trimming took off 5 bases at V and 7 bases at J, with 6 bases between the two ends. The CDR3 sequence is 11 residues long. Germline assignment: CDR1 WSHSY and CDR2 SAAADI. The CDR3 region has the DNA TGCGCCAGCAGTCTGGCGAATGAGCAGTTCTTC. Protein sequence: CASSLANEQFF.